The 5 T cell receptor delta chains below were found in one sample sequenced in a study of Vδ1+ human thymocytes (dated by TCRdb to 2016 to 2019). Reads for this sample came from an Illumina MiSeq. RNA was extracted with the RNeasy mini kit and reverse transcribed using Superscript III. CDR3 amplicons were generated by multiplex PCR with pooled V-gene forward primers and a constant-region reverse primer carrying Illumina adaptor overhangs. TCRdb recomputed clones from the public reads with CATT; identical DNA rows were then combined. A total of 45,000 to 60,000 delta-chain clones appear in this sample, more than 15% of them only once. Together, the top ten hold approximately 0.5% of the sample. Broad study findings and their caveats: Unlike the oligoclonal repertoires in peripheral blood, the thymic TRG and TRD repertoires appeared highly polyclonal, with Gaussian CDR3 length distributions.

These TCRs are of unknown antigen specificity. The sample was Vdelta1+ gamma-delta thymocytes from the thymus. Reading the label with the study, this specimen's cell subset or site is: FACS-sorted CD3+ TCRalphabeta- TCRVdelta1+ TCRVdelta2- thymocytes. The receptors come from a boy in the first two years of life who had congenital heart surgery.

The J gene is TRDJ1, the V gene TRDV3; 7 bases are a match to TRDD3. Trimming cost V 2 bases and J 2 bases; bases outside gene matches: 2. CDR3 length: 12 residues. Germline V lookup: CDR1 TVYSNPD, CDR2 GDNSRS (reference sequence). This CDR3 reads CAFGDKTDKLIF. CDR3 nucleotide sequence: TGTGCCTTTGGGGATAAGACCGATAAACTCATCTTT.

This clone was found a few times. V is TRDV1 and J is TRDJ1; D could derive from TRDD2 or TRDD3 (5 bases each). Trimming removed 0 bases at V and 1 base at J, with 18 bases between. CDR3 length equals 18 residues. The germline V gene has CDR1 TSWWSYY and CDR2 QGS. This CDR3 reads CALGELSLPLLATDKLIF. The CDR3 DNA sequence: TGTGCTCTTGGGGAACTTTCCCTACCCCTACTGGCCACCGATAAACTCATCTTT.

The chain has TRDV1 and TRDJ1, with 8 bases lining up with TRDD3. Germline V gene lookup returns CDR1 TSWWSYY and CDR2 QGS. The CDR3 is made up of 22 amino acids. V lost 3 bases and J lost 0; bases outside the gene matches: 24. The CDR3 loop reads CALGDQRNKTTPGGDYTDKLIF. The DNA of the CDR3 is TGTGCTCTTGGGGACCAAAGGAACAAAACTACCCCTGGGGGAGATTACACCGATAAACTCATCTTT.

The genes are TRDV1 and TRDJ1, with 12 nucleotides matching TRDD3. The CDR3 contains 22 residues. Per germline, CDR1 TSWWSYY and CDR2 QGS. V shed 4 bases and J 0 bases; nucleotides not matched to a gene: 21. In DNA form, the CDR3 reads TGTGCTCTTGGGGTTCCTGTTGGCCTACCCCTGGGGGATACGACGTACACCGATAAACTCATCTTT. Its protein product is CALGVPVGLPLGDTTYTDKLIF.

On this clone itself: A junction boundary mismatches the germline segment, possibly from a read error. V is TRDV1 and J is TRDJ1; TRDD3 agrees at 7 bases. Germline values: CDR1 TSWWSYY, CDR2 QGS. This CDR3 has 12 residues. The CDR3 region is CALREGGYKLIF. The CDR3 bases are TGTGCTCTTAGGGAAGGGGGATATAAACTCATCTTT.